This is a list of T cell receptor beta chains from one sample in a study of blood T cell repertoires in COVID-19. Produced via immunoSEQ multiplex PCR; TCRdb's table is partial and in-frame only. The sample holds 220,000 or so clones, 80% to 90% seen once. Sequencing was done on a sample of peripheral blood. These receptors all stem from a man in his forties or fifties who had recovered from COVID-19. CDR3s include the opening cysteine and the closing phenylalanine or tryptophan. The order of the fields is clone size, D gene, J gene, V gene, CDR3 protein, CDR3 DNA. A D gene is named only where the DNA matches it firmly. Rows may omit the clone size; those that give it use once, few, many or a size class.

>.|.|TRBJ2-7|TRBV5-4
CASSRSLVHEQYF
TGTGCCAGCAGCCGGAGCCTAGTCCACGAGCAGTACTTC
>.|.|TRBJ2-7|TRBV27
CASSLQGTYEQYF
TGTGCCAGCAGTCTCCAGGGGACCTACGAGCAGTACTTC
>.|.|TRBJ2-7|TRBV6-1
CASSELPMAAGIYEQYF
TGTGCCAGCAGTGAACTACCGATGGCGGCCGGAATCTACGAGCAGTACTTC
>.|TRBD1|TRBJ1-2|TRBV19
CASRDSGQGNGYTF
TGTGCCAGTAGGGACTCCGGACAGGGTAATGGCTACACCTTC
>.|TRBD1|TRBJ1-5|TRBV5-6
CASSSRKIQGGNQPQHF
TGTGCCAGCAGCTCACGTAAGATTCAGGGGGGCAATCAGCCCCAGCATTTT
>.|TRBD1|TRBJ2-1|TRBV7-2
CASSLVAGQGNEQFF
TGTGCCAGCAGCTTAGTTGCGGGACAGGGGAATGAGCAGTTCTTC
>few|.|TRBJ2-7|TRBV28
CASSLHRTYEQYF
TGTGCCAGCAGTTTGCACAGAACCTACGAGCAGTACTTC
>.|TRBD1|TRBJ1-2|TRBV7-9
CASSFGDRLNYGYTF
TGTGCCAGCAGCTTTGGGGACAGATTAAACTATGGCTACACCTTC
>.|.|TRBJ2-7|TRBV7-8
CASVPHRARGVSYEQYF
TGTGCCAGCGTCCCCCACCGGGCCAGGGGGGTCTCCTACGAGCAGTACTTC
>once|.|TRBJ2-2|TRBV7-9
CASSFSTHTGELFF
TGTGCCAGCAGCTTTAGCACCCACACCGGGGAGCTGTTTTTT
>.|TRBD1|TRBJ2-7|TRBV19
CASSMRTGATYEQYF
TGTGCCAGTAGTATGAGGACAGGGGCCACCTACGAGCAGTACTTC
>.|TRBD1|TRBJ2-2|TRBV18
CASSPRQGNTGELFF
TGTGCCAGCTCACCAAGACAGGGAAACACCGGGGAGCTGTTTTTT
>.|TRBD1|TRBJ2-7|TRBV18
CASSPDRGQYEQYF
TGTGCCAGCTCCCCCGACAGGGGGCAATACGAGCAGTACTTC
>.|.|TRBJ1-2|TRBV6-5
CASRVRGARYGYTF
TGTGCCAGCAGAGTACGGGGGGCACGCTATGGCTACACCTTC
>.|TRBD1|TRBJ1-4|TRBV2
CASSRDRGREKLFF
TGTGCCAGCAGTAGGGACAGGGGGCGGGAAAAACTGTTTTTT
>once|.|TRBJ2-7|TRBV5-1
CASSLGTSLHEQYF
TGCGCCAGCAGCTTAGGGACATCCCTCCACGAGCAGTACTTC
>.|TRBD2|TRBJ2-5|TRBV9
CASSVAPTGGPETQYF
TGTGCCAGCAGCGTAGCCCCTACGGGAGGGCCCGAGACCCAGTACTTC
>.|TRBD2|TRBJ2-2|TRBV5-1
CASSSGLAGAPNTGELFF
TGCGCCAGCAGCTCGGGACTAGCGGGAGCTCCGAACACCGGGGAGCTGTTTTTT
>.|TRBD1|TRBJ1-1|TRBV14
CASSRQGGNTEAFF
TGTGCCAGCAGCCGACAGGGAGGGAACACTGAAGCTTTCTTT
>few|.|TRBJ2-2|TRBV18
CASSPRETAGELFF
TGTGCCAGCTCACCTCGGGAGACGGCCGGGGAGCTGTTTTTT
>.|TRBD2|TRBJ2-3|TRBV4-1
CASSQRGLAGGNIITDTQYF
TGCGCCAGCAGCCAAAGGGGACTAGCGGGAGGAAATATAATCACAGATACGCAGTATTTT
>few|TRBD1|TRBJ2-5|TRBV5-1
CASISPGGETQYF
TGCGCCAGCATCAGTCCAGGGGGAGAGACCCAGTACTTC
>.|.|TRBJ2-5|TRBV18
CASSPTGYRETQYF
TGTGCCAGCTCACCCACAGGGTATCGAGAGACCCAGTACTTC
>.|TRBD2|TRBJ2-4|TRBV28
CASSPSGGGKNIQYF
TGTGCCAGCAGCCCCTCGGGAGGAGGCAAAAACATTCAGTACTTC
>.|TRBD1|TRBJ2-3|TRBV11-2
CASTGQGEWDTQYF
TGTGCCAGCACTGGACAGGGAGAGTGGGATACGCAGTATTTT
>.|TRBD2|TRBJ2-1|TRBV7-9
CASSLQLTASGRNEQFF
TGTGCCAGCAGCCTGCAACTTACAGCTAGCGGGAGGAATGAGCAGTTCTTC
>.|.|TRBJ2-5|TRBV21-1
CASSKYWGEVVQETQYF
TGTGCCAGCAGCAAATATTGGGGGGAGGTCGTACAAGAGACCCAGTACTTC
>.|TRBD1|TRBJ2-4|TRBV28
CASSTGQTIQYF
TGTGCCAGCAGCACGGGACAGACCATTCAGTACTTC
>.|TRBD2|TRBJ2-5|TRBV7-2
CASRVSPALAGGETQYF
TGTGCCAGCAGGGTTAGCCCAGCGCTAGCGGGAGGAGAGACCCAGTACTTC